The present T cell receptor beta chain was sequenced within a study of shared T cell receptors in the human thymus. Measured with immunoSEQ multiplex PCR; TCRdb has only the in-frame clones, and not every one. The sample yields hundreds of thousands of clones, roughly 90% seen once. The CDR3 length is 14 residues. Germline trimming cut 3 bases from V and 5 bases from J; bases unmatched to any gene: 6. CDR1 and CDR2 (germline): MNHEY, SMNVEV (reference sequence). The data also belong to a second study, concerning human thymus T cells. From that study: Infants served as donors; they were healthy and Finnish and were having corrective surgery for congenital heart defects. Thymus pieces cut out during corrective heart surgery were the tissue that was used. Usage of V and J genes appeared biased in thymic and blood repertoires. Related work found strong thymic repertoire overlap between unrelated individuals.

This receptor was obtained from a boy in the first two years of life with a congenital heart defect. Sequenced sample: thymocytes. This chain uses TRBV27 with TRBJ2-7; TRBD1 agrees at 8 bases. The CDR3 region is CASSLRTGSDEQYF. The CDR3 bases are TGTGCCAGCAGTTTGCGGACAGGGTCCGACGAGCAGTACTTC.